This TCR beta chain was obtained from a study of CXCR3-negative and CXCR3-positive naive CD8 T cells. Whole-study findings and limits: When CXCR3-positive naive cells were set against CXCR3-negative naive cells, the former had more hydrophobic TRB CDR3s.

Among CD8+ T cells, naive ones were CD45RO-CCR7+CD27+CD95-. Libraries were UMI-labeled 5' RACE TRB cDNA. TCRdb re-called the 5' RACE reads; one entry per CDR3 protein, DNA not given. The sample includes about 98,000 distinct CDR3 sequences. The CDR3 length is 15 residues. Germline values: CDR1 SQVTM, CDR2 ANQGSEA. Details on this clonotype: The antigen remains unidentified.

The receptor was derived from a human donor in good health. Some clones in this sample may be carry-over from other donors' samples. The chain links TRBV29-1 to TRBJ2-7. Sequencing used naive CXCR3+ CD8+ T cells from blood. Subset here: CD45RO-CCR7+CD27+CD95- naive CD8+ T cells expressing CXCR3 (TNR3+). The CDR3 sequence is CSVEDGQEAGYEQYF.